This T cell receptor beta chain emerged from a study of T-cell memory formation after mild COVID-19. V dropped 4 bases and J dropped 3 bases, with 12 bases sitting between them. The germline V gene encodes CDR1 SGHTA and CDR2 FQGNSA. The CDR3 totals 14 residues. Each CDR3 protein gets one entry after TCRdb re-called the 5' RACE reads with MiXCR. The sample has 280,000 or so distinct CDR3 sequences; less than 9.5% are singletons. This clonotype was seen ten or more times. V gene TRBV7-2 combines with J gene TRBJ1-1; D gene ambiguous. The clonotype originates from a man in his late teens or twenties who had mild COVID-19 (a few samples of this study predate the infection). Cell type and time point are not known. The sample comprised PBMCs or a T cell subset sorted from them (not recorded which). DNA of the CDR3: TGTGCCAGCAGCTCTCACGGGCGGTACACTGAAGCTTTCTTT. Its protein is CASSSHGRYTEAFF.